This T cell receptor (beta chain) was recovered during a study of Ad26.COV2.S vaccination and SARS-CoV-2 variants (dated by TCRdb to the early 2020s). Some background on the complete study: Vaccine-arm donors came from COV1001, a multicentre, randomized, double-blind, placebo-controlled phase I-IIa trial of Ad26.COV2.S in healthy adults. TCRbeta repertoire sequencing served as the tool for gauging how specific and how broad the SARS-CoV-2-reactive T cell receptors were following Ad26.COV2.S vaccination. The TCR-sequenced set comprised about 30 samples: some 20 Ad26.COV2.S vaccine recipients, 5 placebo recipients and 8 SARS-CoV-2 convalescent individuals. Ad26.COV2.S was administered intramuscularly at 5 x 10^10 or 1 x 10^11 viral particles, either as a single shot or as two shots given 56 days apart. Investigators remained blinded to trial group allocation during experiments and outcome assessment. Participants in the trial were split at random into five groups of five each, receiving low-dose or high-dose Ad26.COV2.S once or twice, or else placebo on both occasions. The full study reports these points: Substantial breadth of spike-specific CD8+ and CD4+ T cell responses was reported after vaccination. Comparable non-spike TCR breadth was observed between vaccine and placebo recipients, consistent with only spike being contained in the vaccine. The study was not powered for comparison of responses between vaccine doses or regimens. Spike-specific TCR breadth was higher in Ad26.COV2.S recipients than in placebo recipients (P = 0.0014). According to the authors, total T cell responses may have been underestimated by the TCR breadth and depth analyses.

The immunoSEQ Assay was used to sequence TCRbeta CDR3 regions. After extraction, genomic DNA underwent amplification by bias-controlled multiplex PCR, followed by high-throughput sequencing. The authors processed their data as follows. To quantify the absolute abundance of every unique TCRbeta CDR3 region, sequences were collapsed and filtered. T cell fraction was estimated by normalizing TCRbeta template counts to usable DNA, with usable DNA measured through amplification of reference genes found in all nucleated cells. Repertoire TCRs were annotated as SARS-CoV-2-specific when V gene, CDR3 amino acid sequence and J gene were exactly matched to a known reactive TCR set. MIRA supplied the reference SARS-CoV-2 TCR set, which was filtered for enrichment in COVID-19-positive ImmuneCODE repertoires so that public or cross-reactive TCRs were removed. Drawing on the MIRA antigens, annotated TCRs were analysed further at the level of specific ORF or position within ORF. Breadth was defined as the number of annotated unique rearrangements divided by the total number of unique productive rearrangements, and depth was defined as the summed frequency of the annotated unique rearrangements. Group comparisons of TCR breadth used two-sided Wilcoxon rank-sum tests. Entries here come from immuneACCESS through TCRdb and include only in-frame sequences with V and J called. Some clones fail to appear in such tables; in the studies checked, an unresolved V gene covers under half of the shortfall, and the cause of the remainder is unknown. Clone size and V and J calls were adopted from that table, with D and trimming inferred from the DNA. The sample profile shows approximately 300,000 clones; 86% of them were found once. Roughly 2.1% of the sample comes from the top ten.

The treatment or condition label for this specimen denotes: some 20 received Ad26.COV2.S at low or high dose, single or two shots; 5 received placebo; per-sample allocation not given. Repertoires of vaccine and placebo recipients were sequenced from samples collected on day 63 after the first injection. Cohort 1b enrolled about two dozen adults aged 18-55 years at a single site in Boston, USA, between 29 July and 7 August 2020. As a vaccine, Ad26.COV2.S was a replication-incompetent adenovirus type 26 vector that expressed a prefusion-stabilized SARS-CoV-2 spike protein derived from the original Wuhan strain. Relative to germline, V is 0 bases shorter and J is 2 bases shorter, with 20 bases between their ends. Measured from the cysteine to the phenylalanine, the CDR3 is 20 residues long. The only DNA kept is the CDR3, 60 bases in frame from the first base. In the germline V gene (reference sequence), CDR1 corresponds to LGHDT and CDR2 to YNNKEL.

Of note for this clone: Its antigen is unknown. Base qualities are missing; no much larger clone stands one base away.

The receptor chain draws on TRBV3-1 (or the pseudogene TRBV3-2) and TRBJ1-6; the best D guess is TRBD1, with 5 bases matching. The sequences come from peripheral blood, collected in a trial of Ad26.COV2.S vaccine versus placebo. This TCR was recovered from a person aged 18 to 59 who received the Ad26.COV2.S COVID-19 vaccine or a placebo. In nucleotides, the sequence is TGTGCCAGCAGCCAAGATTATTGGGGCAGTGAAGTTACCTATAATTCACCCCTCCACTTT. Translated, this is CASSQDYWGSEVTYNSPLHF.